These 11 T cell receptor beta chains were sequenced from one sample in a study of T cells in women clearing cervical HPV infection. TCRdb's copy holds only in-frame clones and misses some; the assay was immunoSEQ multiplex PCR. This sample's table reports about 46,000 clones. The sample consisted of blood buffy coat. Receptor source: a woman between 18 and 70 years old with a cervical HPV16 infection that either progressed to CIN3+ or cleared (not recorded which).

Turning to this clone: The read stops 3 residues short of the end of the CDR3; the missing end is completed from the germline J gene. The genes are TRBV30 and TRBJ2-3; D possibly corresponds to TRBD2 (5 bases). The CDR3 is made up of 14 amino acids. Per the germline V gene, CDR1 is GTSNPN and CDR2 is SVGIG (reference sequence). CDR3 residues: CAWSVMRVNQPQYF. The CDR3 bases that were read are TGTGCCTGGAGTGTAATGAGGGTAAATCAGCCG.

About this clone: The read finishes 3 residues shy of the CDR3 end, and the germline J gene is used to complete it. This chain joins TRBV5-1 and TRBJ2-5, with D maybe TRBD2 (5 bases). Germline loops: CDR1 SGHRS, CDR2 YFSETQ. The CDR3 has 14 residues. Trimming took 0 bases from V and 6 from J, leaving 12 bases between them. CDR3 DNA, as far as it was read: TGCGCCAGCAGCTTGGGGACTCCGCCGCAGACC. Translation gives CASSLGTPPQT. The full-length CDR3 reads as CASSLGTPPQTQYF.

In regard to this clone: The observed sequence ends 3 residues before the CDR3 terminus, with the missing tail filled in from the germline J gene. The chain carries TRBV18 and TRBJ1-1; 7 bases are shared with TRBD1. The junction had 4 bases not matched to a gene; V was cut back by 3 bases and J by 0 bases. Germline CDR1 is KGHSH and CDR2 is LQKENI. CDR3 length equals 15 residues. The CDR3 region is CASSPTGQLNTEAFF. The CDR3 bases that were read are TGTGCCAGCTCACCCACGGGACAGCTGAACACTGAA.

Concerning this clone itself: The read ends 3 residues before the CDR3 terminus; that terminus is restored from the germline J gene. The chain employs TRBV7-2 and TRBJ1-5, with TRBD1 identical over 7 bases. Trimming took 8 bases from V and 2 from J; bases not matched to a gene: 3. Germline V gene lookup returns CDR1 SGHTA and CDR2 FQGNSA. This CDR3 comprises 13 residues. The CDR3 bases that were read are TGTGCCAGCGGGACAGCGGGCAATCAGCCC. Protein product: CASGTAGNQP. The entire CDR3 protein reads CASGTAGNQPQHF.

On this clone itself: The read is 3 residues too short to cover the CDR3 end, so that end is filled in from the germline J gene. V usage is TRBV5-1 and J usage is TRBJ2-6; TRBD1 aligns across 7 bases. CDR3 length: 16 amino acids. V lost 1 base, J lost 1 base, and 2 bases stayed unmatched. In germline, CDR1 is SGHRS, CDR2 YFSETQ. CDR3 residues: CASSLPGQSGANVLTF. Incomplete CDR3 DNA: TGCGCCAGCAGCTTGCCGGGACAGTCTGGGGCCAACGTC. Variable domain in full (rest from reference TRBV5-1 and TRBJ2-6): KAGVTQTPRYLIKTRGQQVTLSCSPISGHRSVSWYQQTPGQGLQFLFEYFSETQRNKGNFPGRFSGRQFSNSRSEMNVSTLELGDSALYLCASSLPGQSGANVLTFGAGSRLTVL.

Details on this clone: Coverage ceases 3 residues before the CDR3 finishes, and the germline J gene fills in the end. The V and J genes are TRBV19 and TRBJ1-4; no clear D gene. Trimming removed 7 bases at V and 6 bases at J, with 12 bases between. This CDR3 is built from 13 residues. From germline, CDR1 is LNHDA and CDR2 SQIVND (reference sequence). The CDR3 loop is CASMRRLDEKLFF. The covered CDR3 bases are TGTGCCAGTATGCGGCGGTTGGATGAAAAA. The full variable domain, in which reference TRBV19 and TRBJ1-4 provide the parts outside the CDR3, is DGGITQSPKYLFRKEGQNVTLSCEQNLNHDAMYWYRQDPGQGLRLIYYSQIVNDFQKGDIAEGYSVSREKKESFPLTVTSAQKNPTAFYLCASMRRLDEKLFFGSGTQLSVL.

In the case of this clone: The CDR3 end lies 3 residues beyond the end of the read and is filled in from the germline J gene. The chain joins TRBV11-3 to TRBJ1-1, with TRBD1 as a possible D gene (5 bases). Germline V CDR1 and CDR2: SGHNT, YENEEA. The CDR3 consists of 14 residues. Trimming removed 5 bases from V and 3 bases from J, with 13 bases in between. The DNA read from the CDR3 is TGTGCCAGCAGCCCCGGGGGGTCAGACACTGAA. It specifies CASSPGGSDTE. The whole CDR3 protein is CASSPGGSDTEAFF.

Details on this clone: The read terminates 3 residues before the CDR3 end, so the remaining end is supplied by the germline J gene. V gene TRBV11-2 combines with J gene TRBJ2-5; a possible D gene is TRBD1 (5 bases). The V end was cut by 5 bases, the J end by 0 bases, with 7 bases between. CDR3 size: 13 residues. Germline V gene sequence: CDR1 SGHAT, CDR2 FQNNGV. The CDR3 loop reads CASSQTDQETQYF. The part of the CDR3 DNA that was read is TGTGCCAGCAGCCAGACAGACCAAGAGACC.

To note about this clone: This CDR3 is also generated by other DNA sequences in the sample. Partial CDR3 DNA: TGTGCCTGGAGCGTGGACAGGGGGCCCCTTAACTATGGC. Protein product: CAWSVDRGPLNYG. Given in full, the CDR3 is CAWSVDRGPLNYGYTF. The V gene is TRBV30, the J gene TRBJ1-2; 11 positions agree with TRBD1. With the read ending 3 residues before the CDR3 end, the germline J gene is used to fill in that end. This CDR3 comprises 16 residues. With V trimmed by 3 bases and J by 1 base, 7 bases remained unmatched. Germline CDR1 and CDR2: GTSNPN and SVGIG (reference sequence). Supplemented by reference TRBV30 and TRBJ1-2, the full variable domain reads SQTIHQWPATLVQPVGSPLSLECTVEGTSNPNLYWYRQAAGRGLQLLFYSVGIGQISSEVPQNLSASRPQDRQFILSSKKLLLSDSGFYLCAWSVDRGPLNYGYTFGSGTRLTVV.

Remarks on this clone: The CDR3 end is not reached by the read, which stops 3 residues before it; the germline J gene fills it in. The chain employs TRBV11-2 and TRBJ1-1; TRBD1 matches 9 bases. Germline CDR1 and CDR2: SGHAT and FQNNGV. CDR3 length equals 15 residues. After removal of 2 bases from V and 5 bases from J, the junction contained 6 bases not matched to a gene. CDR3: CASSLNRGRVTEAFF. CDR3 bases read: TGTGCCAGCAGCTTAAACAGGGGGCGGGTGACTGAA.

Points on this clone: The read falls 3 residues short of the CDR3 end, and the missing part is taken from the germline J gene. This sequence joins TRBV5-1 and TRBJ2-7, with TRBD1 as a possible D gene (5 bases). V lost 0 bases and J 2 bases, leaving 9 bases between the germline ends. Looked up from germline, CDR1 is SGHRS and CDR2 is YFSETQ. The CDR3 loop spans 14 amino acids. The CDR3 loop is CASSLDPGTYEQYF. The covered CDR3 bases are TGCGCCAGCAGCTTGGATCCAGGGACCTACGAG.